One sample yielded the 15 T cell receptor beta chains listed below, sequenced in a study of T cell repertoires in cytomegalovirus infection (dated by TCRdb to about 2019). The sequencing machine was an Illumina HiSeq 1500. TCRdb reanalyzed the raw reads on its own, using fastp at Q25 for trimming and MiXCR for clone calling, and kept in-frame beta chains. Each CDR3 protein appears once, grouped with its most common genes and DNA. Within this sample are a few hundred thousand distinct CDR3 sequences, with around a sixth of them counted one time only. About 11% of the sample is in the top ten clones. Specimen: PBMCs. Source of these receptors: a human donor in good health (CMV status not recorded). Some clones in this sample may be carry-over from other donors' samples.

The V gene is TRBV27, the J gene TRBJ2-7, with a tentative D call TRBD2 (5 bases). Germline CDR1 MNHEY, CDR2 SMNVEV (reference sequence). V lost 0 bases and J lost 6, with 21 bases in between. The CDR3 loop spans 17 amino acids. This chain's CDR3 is CASSLSGGPIGLSEQYF. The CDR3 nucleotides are TGTGCCAGCAGTTTATCAGGAGGACCGATCGGCCTCTCCGAGCAGTACTTC.

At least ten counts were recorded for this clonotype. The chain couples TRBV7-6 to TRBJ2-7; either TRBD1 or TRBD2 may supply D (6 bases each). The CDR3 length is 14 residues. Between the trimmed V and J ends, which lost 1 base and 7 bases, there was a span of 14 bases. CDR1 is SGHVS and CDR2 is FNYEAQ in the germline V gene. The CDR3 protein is CASSLESWGAEQYF. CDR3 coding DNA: TGTGCCAGCAGCTTAGAGTCATGGGGGGCGGAGCAGTACTTC.

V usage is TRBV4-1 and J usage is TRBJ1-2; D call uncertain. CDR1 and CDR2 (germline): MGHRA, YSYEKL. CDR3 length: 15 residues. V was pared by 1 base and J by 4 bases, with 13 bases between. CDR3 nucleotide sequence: TGCGCCAGCAGCCAAGCCGACATGGGGATCTATGGCTACACCTTC. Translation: CASSQADMGIYGYTF.

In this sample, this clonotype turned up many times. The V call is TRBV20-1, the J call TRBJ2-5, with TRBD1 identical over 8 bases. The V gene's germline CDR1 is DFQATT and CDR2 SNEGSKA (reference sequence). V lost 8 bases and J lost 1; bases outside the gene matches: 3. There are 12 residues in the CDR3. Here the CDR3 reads CSLDRVQETQYF. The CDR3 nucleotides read TGCAGTCTGGACAGGGTCCAAGAGACCCAGTACTTC.

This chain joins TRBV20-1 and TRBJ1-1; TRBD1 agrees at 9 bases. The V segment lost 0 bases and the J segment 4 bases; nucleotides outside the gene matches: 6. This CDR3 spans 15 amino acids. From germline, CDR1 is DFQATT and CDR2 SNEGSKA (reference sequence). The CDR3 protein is CSARENRGLGTEAFF. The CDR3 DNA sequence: TGCAGTGCTAGAGAGAACAGGGGGCTGGGCACTGAAGCTTTCTTT.

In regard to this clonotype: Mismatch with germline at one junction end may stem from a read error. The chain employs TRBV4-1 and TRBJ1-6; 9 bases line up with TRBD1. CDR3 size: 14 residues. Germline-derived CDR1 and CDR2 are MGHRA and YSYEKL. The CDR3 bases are TGCGCCAGCAGCTTGGGACAGGGTAATTCACCCCACCACTTT. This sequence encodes CASSLGQGNSPHHF.

Here the CDR3 reads CASSHSRQGDQPQHF. In nucleotides, the CDR3 is TGTGCCAGCAGCCATTCTCGACAGGGGGATCAGCCCCAGCATTTT. The V gene is TRBV27, the J gene TRBJ1-5; 9 bases match TRBD1. Germline loops: CDR1 MNHEY, CDR2 SMNVEV (reference sequence). CDR3 length equals 15 residues. J lost 5 bases, V lost 6 bases, and 8 bases had no gene match.

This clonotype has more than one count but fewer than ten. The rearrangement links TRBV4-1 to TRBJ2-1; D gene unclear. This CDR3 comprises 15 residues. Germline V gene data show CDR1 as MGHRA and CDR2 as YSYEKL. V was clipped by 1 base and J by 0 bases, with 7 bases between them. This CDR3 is CASSQAPSSYNEQFF. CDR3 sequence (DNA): TGCGCCAGCAGCCAAGCTCCCAGCTCCTACAATGAGCAGTTCTTC.

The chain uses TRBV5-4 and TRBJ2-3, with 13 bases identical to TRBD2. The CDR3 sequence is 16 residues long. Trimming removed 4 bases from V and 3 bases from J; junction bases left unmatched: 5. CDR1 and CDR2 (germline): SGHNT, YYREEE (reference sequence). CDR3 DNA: TGTGCCAGCAGCCCAGGGACTAGCGGGGTGACAGATACGCAGTATTTT. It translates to CASSPGTSGVTDTQYF. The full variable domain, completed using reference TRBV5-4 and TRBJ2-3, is ETGVTQSPTHLIKTRGQQVTLRCSSQSGHNTVSWYQQALGQGPQFIFQYYREEENGRGNFPPRFSGLQFPNYSSELNVNALELDDSALYLCASSPGTSGVTDTQYFGPGTRLTVL.

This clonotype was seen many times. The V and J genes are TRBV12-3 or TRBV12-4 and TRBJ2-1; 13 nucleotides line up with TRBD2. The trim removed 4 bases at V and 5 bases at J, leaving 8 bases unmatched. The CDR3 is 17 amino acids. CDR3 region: CASSSTSGGPGHNEQFF. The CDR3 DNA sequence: TGTGCCAGCAGTTCGACTAGCGGGGGGCCGGGTCACAATGAGCAGTTCTTC.

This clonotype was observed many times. CDR3 DNA sequence: TGTGCCAGCAGCCATTCATCCCAGTCAGCCAAAAACATTCAGTACTTC. Its protein product is CASSHSSQSAKNIQYF. The gene calls are TRBV4-2 and TRBJ2-4; D gene unclear. V shed 3 bases and J shed 0 bases, with 12 bases lying between them. This CDR3 spans 16 amino acids. Per germline, CDR1 LGHNA and CDR2 YNFKEQ.

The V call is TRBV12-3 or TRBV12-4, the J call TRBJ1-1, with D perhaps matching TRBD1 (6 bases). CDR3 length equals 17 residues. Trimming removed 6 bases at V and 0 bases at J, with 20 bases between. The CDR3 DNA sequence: TGTGCCAGCAGCCCTTGGGGGCAAAGCCCTATGAACACTGAAGCTTTCTTT. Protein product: CASSPWGQSPMNTEAFF.

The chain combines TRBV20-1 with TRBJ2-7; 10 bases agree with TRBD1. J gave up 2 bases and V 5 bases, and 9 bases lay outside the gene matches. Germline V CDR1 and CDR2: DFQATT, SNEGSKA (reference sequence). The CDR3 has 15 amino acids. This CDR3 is CSAPHGTGAPYEQYF. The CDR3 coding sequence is TGCAGTGCTCCCCACGGGACAGGGGCCCCCTACGAGCAGTACTTC.

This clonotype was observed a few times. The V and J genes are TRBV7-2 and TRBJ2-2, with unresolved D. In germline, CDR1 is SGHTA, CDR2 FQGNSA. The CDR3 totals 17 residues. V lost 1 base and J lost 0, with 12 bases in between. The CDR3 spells CASSLVGPHPNTGELFF. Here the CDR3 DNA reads TGTGCCAGCAGCTTAGTTGGGCCCCACCCGAACACCGGGGAGCTGTTTTTT.

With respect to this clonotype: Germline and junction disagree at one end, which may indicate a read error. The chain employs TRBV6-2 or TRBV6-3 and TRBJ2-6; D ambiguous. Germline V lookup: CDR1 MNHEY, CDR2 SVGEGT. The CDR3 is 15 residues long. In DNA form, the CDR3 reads TGTGCCAGCAGTGACTCGTTGCCTGGGGCCAACGTCCTGACTTTC. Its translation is CASSDSLPGANVLTF.